The subject of this entry is one TCR beta chain. These data come from a study of blood T cell repertoires in COVID-19. Overall study: T cells, B-cell-depleted T cells, or PBMCs provided the cDNA or gDNA that served as material.

Original processing methods: Researchers report that nucleated cell counts were estimated from reference gene primer amplification. Sequencing was performed with immunoSEQ multiplex PCR; in TCRdb, only in-frame clones are kept and a portion is missing. Clone size and the V and J calls come from that table; the DNA yielded D and trimming. The table includes about 130,000 clones, about 72% detected once. The trim removed 0 bases at V and 5 bases at J, leaving 9 bases unmatched. The CDR3 is 17 residues long. The V gene's germline CDR1 is LGHDT and CDR2 YNNKEL (reference sequence). This receptor was taken from a woman aged 70-85 years with acute or convalescent COVID-19. The sample was peripheral blood. The chain links TRBV3-1 (or the pseudogene TRBV3-2) to TRBJ2-3; 9 nucleotides align to TRBD2. As DNA, the CDR3 is TGTGCCAGCAGCCAAGAGATTGGCGGGGGGGCCGGAGATACGCAGTATTTT. This encodes CASSQEIGGGAGDTQYF.